These T cell receptor beta chains were read from a single sample in a study of CD8+CD57+ T cells in acquired aplastic anemia. TCRdb reprocessed the reads via MiXCR and lists one record per CDR3 protein. The sample has approximately 380,000 distinct CDR3 sequences; roughly 64% are singletons. Source material: sorted CD4+, CD8+, or CD8+CD57+ T cells (not recorded which) from PBMCs. The receptors come from a human donor in good health, serving as a control. Each CDR3 is given with its conserved first and last residue. A D gene is named only where the DNA matches it firmly. Some rows mark clone size as missing; the rest say once, few, many or name a class of expanded clone.

TRBJ2-5	TRBV7-4	NA	TRBD2	TGTGCCAGCAGCTTAGTGCCTAGCGGGGGGGCAACGACCCAGTACTTC	CASSLVPSGGATTQYF
TRBJ1-1	TRBV2	NA	NA	TGTGCCAGCAGTGCCGCCGGTAACAGGCGGGTCCACACTGAAGCTTTCTTT	CASSAAGNRRVHTEAFF
TRBJ2-5	TRBV20-1	NA	NA	TGCAGTGCTAGTCGGGCAGGGAGACAAGAGACCCAGTACTTC	CSASRAGRQETQYF
TRBJ1-1	TRBV7-2	NA	NA	TGTGCCAGCAGCTTAGCGCCAGGGATTTCAGGCACTGAATTT	CASSLAPGISGTEF
TRBJ2-7	TRBV4-3	many	NA	TGCGCCAGCGGACGGGACCTTCTTCACGAGCAGTACTTC	CASGRDLLHEQYF
TRBJ1-3	TRBV24-1	once	NA	TGTGCCACCAGTGATTCGGATCCAACGGATAATCAGCCCCAACATTTT	CATSDSDPTDNQPQHF
TRBJ1-5	TRBV19	NA	NA	TGTGCCAGTAGTACGGGAGCGGCCCAGCATTTT	CASSTGAAQHF
TRBJ1-5	TRBV19	few	TRBD1	TGTGCCAGTAGTATAGCCGCGACAGGGGGAGAGCCCCAGCATTTT	CASSIAATGGEPQHF
TRBJ2-7	TRBV20-1	NA	NA	TGCAGTGCTAGAGATCCCCAGGGCGGCGAGCAGTACTTC	CSARDPQGGEQYF
TRBJ1-4	TRBV7-2	NA	NA	TGTGCCAGCAGCTTATCCCGGACAGACTACGAGCAGTACCTGTTTTTT	CASSLSRTDYEQYLFF
TRBJ1-1	TRBV29-1	many	TRBD1	TGCAGCGTTGAGGAGGGGGCGGGGAACACTGAAGCTTTCTTT	CSVEEGAGNTEAFF
TRBJ2-1	TRBV29-1	NA	TRBD1	TGCAGCGGAGGACAGGTGAGTGAGCAGCTCTTC	CSGGQVSEQLF
TRBJ2-3	TRBV15	NA	NA	TGTGCCACCAGCAGAGGGGCGGTCCATAGGGATCCGCAGTATTTT	CATSRGAVHRDPQYF
TRBJ2-5	TRBV6-2/TRBV6-3	many	TRBD2	TGTGCCAGCAGTAGGGAGATGGGGACTAGCGGACAAGAGACCCAGTACTTC	CASSREMGTSGQETQYF
TRBJ2-7	TRBV6-2/TRBV6-3	many	TRBD1	TGTGCCAGCAGGTCCAACCGGGACAGGGGCGTCGAGCAGTACTTC	CASRSNRDRGVEQYF
TRBJ1-6	TRBV7-2	NA	NA	TGTGCCAGCAGCTCGCCCCTGAGGAGGGGTCGAAGTCACTCACCCCTCCACTTT	CASSSPLRRGRSHSPLHF
TRBJ2-7	TRBV7-2	NA	NA	NA	CASSPGPPLTFGAQYF
TRBJ1-2	TRBV29-1	few	NA	TGCAGCGTTGATCCTGGGGGCCATTATGGCTACACCTTC	CSVDPGGHYGYTF
TRBJ1-2	TRBV9	once	TRBD1	TGTGCCAGCAGGGGAGCAGGGGGCTATGGCTACACCTTC	CASRGAGGYGYTF
TRBJ1-3	TRBV11-2	NA	TRBD1	TGTGCCAGCAGCCGGGGGACAGGGGGTGGAAACACCATATATTTT	CASSRGTGGGNTIYF
TRBJ2-3	TRBV6-1	NA	TRBD2	TGTGCCAGCAGGAATATAGCGGGGGGCACAGATACGCAGTATTTT	CASRNIAGGTDTQYF
TRBJ1-3	TRBV12-5	many	NA	TGTGCTAGTGGTATTGGGGGGTCCGGGGGAAACACCATATATTTT	CASGIGGSGGNTIYF
TRBJ1-3	TRBV4-1	many	NA	TGCGCCAGCAGCCTCACTAAGGACCTACTCTCTGGAAACACCATATATTTT	CASSLTKDLLSGNTIYF
TRBJ1-6	TRBV30	many	TRBD1	TGTGCCTGGACCTATTTACAGGGGGCAAATAATTCACCCCTCCACTTT	CAWTYLQGANNSPLHF
TRBJ2-5	TRBV2	once	TRBD2	TGTGCCACCAGGACTAGCAGCGAGACCCAGTACTTC	CATRTSSETQYF
TRBJ2-3	TRBV9	NA	TRBD2	TGTGCCAGCAGCGTAAGTCTAGCGGGGGCTAGCACAGATACGCAGTATTTT	CASSVSLAGASTDTQYF
TRBJ1-3	TRBV20-1	NA	NA	TGCAGTGCGCCGGACAGCTACGAACAGTCCATATATTTT	CSAPDSYEQSIYF
TRBJ1-6	TRBV12-3/TRBV12-4	many	NA	TGTGCCAGCATCCCGGGGGGCACCTATAATTCACCCCTCCACTTT	CASIPGGTYNSPLHF
TRBJ1-2	TRBV12-3/TRBV12-4	NA	NA	TGTGCCAGCAGTTTAGCCGGGAGCTTAGCTAACTATGGCTACACCTTC	CASSLAGSLANYGYTF
TRBJ1-6	TRBV7-2	few	NA	TGTGCCAGCAGCTTAGCGATAGGCACCAATTCACCCCTCCACTTT	CASSLAIGTNSPLHF
TRBJ1-2	TRBV29-1	many	NA	TGCAGCGTTGAAGGGGGACGGGTTGATGGCTACACCTTC	CSVEGGRVDGYTF
TRBJ1-5	TRBV24-1	few	NA	TGTGCCAGCAGTGAAGAGGGGAAGTATAGCAATCAGCCCCAGCATTTT	CASSEEGKYSNQPQHF
TRBJ1-1	TRBV7-3	NA	TRBD1	TGTGCCAGCAGCTTAGAGGGGACAGTTACTGAAGCTTTCTTT	CASSLEGTVTEAFF
TRBJ2-6	TRBV5-1	NA	NA	TGCGCCAGCAGGGGACGCGCAGGGGATGGGGCCAACGTCCTGACTTTC	CASRGRAGDGANVLTF
TRBJ2-7	TRBV15	once	TRBD1	TGTGCCACAAGACTGGGACAGACCTACGAGCAGTACTTC	CATRLGQTYEQYF
TRBJ1-3	TRBV20-1	NA	NA	TGCAGTGCTCAGGACAGCTCCTATGGCACCATATATTTT	CSAQDSSYGTIYF
TRBJ1-5	TRBV9	NA	NA	TGTGCCAGCAGCGTAGGGAGGACGGGGCCCGAGCATTTT	CASSVGRTGPEHF
TRBJ2-3	TRBV12-3/TRBV12-4	NA	NA	TGTGCCAGCAGCAGCGGGACAGACACAGATACGCAGTATTTT	CASSSGTDTDTQYF
TRBJ1-2	TRBV24-1	NA	TRBD1	TGTGCCACCAGTGATCCAGGACAGGGCACGAGGTACACCTTC	CATSDPGQGTRYTF
TRBJ1-2	TRBV5-4	NA	NA	TGTGCCAGCAGCTTGGGCCCGGGAGGGATGAATGGCTACACCTTC	CASSLGPGGMNGYTF
TRBJ2-5	TRBV5-1	NA	TRBD1	TGTGCCAGCAGACAGGGGACAGGGAGGGGAGAGACCCAGTACTTC	CASRQGTGRGETQYF
TRBJ1-6	TRBV7-2	NA	NA	TGTGCCAGCAGCCTCGGTGACAGGAGGACTAATTCGCAGCTCCACTTT	CASSLGDRRTNSQLHF
TRBJ1-1	TRBV7-6	NA	NA	TGTGCCAGCAGCGTTTCCAGTAAAAGGACTGAAGCTTTCTTT	CASSVSSKRTEAFF
TRBJ1-1	TRBV7-6	many	NA	TGTGCCAGCAGCCCACAGAAGTGGGGCACTGAAGCTTTCTTT	CASSPQKWGTEAFF
TRBJ2-7	TRBV10-2	NA	NA	TGCGCCAGCAAGGTGGCAGACTACGAGCAGTACTTC	CASKVADYEQYF
TRBJ2-7	TRBV20-1	NA	TRBD2	TGCAGTGCTCCTGTGTCGGGGGGAAGAACCTACGAGCAGTACTTC	CSAPVSGGRTYEQYF
TRBJ2-1	TRBV5-5	NA	NA	TGTGCCAGCAGCCAGGAGGGAGTGGACAATGAGCAGTTCTTC	CASSQEGVDNEQFF
TRBJ2-7	TRBV9	NA	NA	TGTGCCAGCAGCCCCCCGTCCCGTTACGAGCAGTACTTC	CASSPPSRYEQYF
TRBJ1-3	TRBV20-1	many	NA	TGCAGTGCTAGAGCGTCTGGCAGTAGTGAAAACACCATATATTTT	CSARASGSSENTIYF
TRBJ2-3	TRBV7-2	NA	NA	TGTGCCAGCAGCTTTGGGAGGGGGGGCGCAAATACGCAGACGCAGTATTTT	CASSFGRGGANTQTQYF
TRBJ2-2	TRBV7-2	NA	NA	TGTGCCAGCAGCTTGGTGGGGGCCATCTCTGGGGCCAACTTTTTT	CASSLVGAISGANFF
TRBJ1-6	TRBV20-1	many	NA	TGCAGTGCTAGATCCGGACAGTATAATTCACCCCTCCACTTT	CSARSGQYNSPLHF
TRBJ2-3	TRBV20-1	NA	NA	TGCAGTGCTGATCAGGGGATGTCGAGCACAGATACGCAGTATTTT	CSADQGMSSTDTQYF
TRBJ2-7	TRBV6-2/TRBV6-3	many	NA	TGTGCCAGCGGAGGGACAGCCTTTTCCTACGAGCAGTACTTC	CASGGTAFSYEQYF
TRBJ2-1	TRBV7-3	NA	NA	TGTACCAGCAGCCGGATGGGGACCTATAATGAGCAGTTCTTC	CTSSRMGTYNEQFF
TRBJ2-1	TRBV24-1	NA	NA	TGTGCCACCAGTTCTGGCAGTAGCTCCTACAATGAGCAGTTCTTC	CATSSGSSSYNEQFF
TRBJ2-3	TRBV25-1	NA	NA	TGTGCCAGCAGTGAATCGGACAGCACAGATACGCAGTATTTT	CASSESDSTDTQYF
TRBJ1-3	TRBV9	many	TRBD1	TGTGCCAGCAGCGTGGCAGGGGGTGCAAACACCATATATTTT	CASSVAGGANTIYF
TRBJ1-4	TRBV4-1	many	NA	TGCGCCAGCAGCCAAGACGGCGTCGGGGAAAAACTGTTTTTT	CASSQDGVGEKLFF